This record looks at one TCR beta chain sequence and its context. Its antigen is unknown. The record originates from a study of T cell responses to AZD1222 COVID-19 vaccine. Turning to the study itself: The study pooled second doses at about 4 or about 12 weeks. Overall study findings and caveats: Baseline antibody screening turned up just six seropositive AZD1222 recipients. After two AZD1222 doses, spike-specific TCR breadth and depth rose versus day 0.

This table comes from immunoSEQ multiplex PCR, and its TCRdb copy is limited to in-frame clones, with some not included. The sample lists more than 100,000 clones, about 91% occurring once. V was trimmed by 5 bases and J by 10 bases, leaving 16 bases between them. This CDR3 is built from 14 residues. CDR1 is SGHDT and CDR2 is YYEEEE in the germline V gene. The material sequenced was peripheral blood, taken on day 0 of AZD1222 vaccination. V and J are TRBV5-6 and TRBJ1-6, with D possibly TRBD1 on 5 matching bases. This TCR was recovered from an adult in good health. The CDR3 protein is CASSTGTTSSPLHF. The CDR3 nucleotides are TGTGCCAGCAGTACCGGGACCACCAGCTCACCCCTCCACTTT.